The T cell receptor beta chain under discussion was sequenced for a study of blood T cell repertoires in COVID-19. The data were produced by immunoSEQ multiplex PCR, yet TCRdb's version contains in-frame clones alone and is incomplete. Of over 110,000 clones in the sample, more than 75% were seen once. CDR1 and CDR2 from the germline V gene are SEHNR and FQNEAQ (reference sequence). This CDR3 has 16 amino acids. With 5 bases clipped from V and 6 bases from J, the junction kept 12 bases outside the gene matches. This receptor was identified in an older man with acute or convalescent COVID-19. This chain links TRBV7-9 with TRBJ1-5, with TRBD1 matching 8 bases. Sequencing used peripheral blood. The CDR3 region has the DNA TGTGCCAGCAGCGGCGGGCGGACAGGGTACGTTCAGCCCCAGCATTTT. Amino acids: CASSGGRTGYVQPQHF. The entire variable domain, with the rest obtained from reference TRBV7-9 and TRBJ1-5, is as follows: DTGVSQNPRHKITKRGQNVTFRCDPISEHNRLYWYRQTLGQGPEFLTYFQNEAQLEKSRLLSDRFSAERPKGSFSTLEIQRTEQGDSAMYLCASSGGRTGYVQPQHFGDGTRLSIL.